These 24 T cell receptor beta chains were sequenced from one sample in a study of regulatory T cells in long-lasting Graves disease (dated by TCRdb to 2020 to 2022). In light of the paper, this sample's time point label describes: persistent/refractory GD, antithyroid drugs over 5 years with positive TRAb. RNA was extracted from PBMCs in TRIzol for both TCR sequencing and RNA sequencing. To prepare the library, multiplex PCR was applied. Sequencing instrument: Illumina HiSeq 4000. To build TCR beta libraries, CDR3 regions were amplified by Arm-PCR using iRepertoire HTBI primers. The public reads were reanalyzed by TCRdb: fastp trimming at Q25, MiXCR alignment, in-frame beta chains only. Here each entry gathers all rows of one CDR3 protein and keeps the most common genes and DNA. Present in this sample are 500,000 to 700,000 distinct CDR3 sequences, 25% to 35% of which were seen just once. The ten most abundant clones make up roughly 40% of the sample.

The input for sequencing was peripheral blood mononuclear cells (PBMCs), taken when the disease was refractory, from a patient treated with antithyroid drugs. Receptors were obtained from a female donor with Graves disease.

This clonotype has ten or more counts. V and J are TRBV27 and TRBJ1-6; 8 bases align to TRBD1. The germline gives CDR1 MNHEY, CDR2 SMNVEV (reference sequence). The CDR3 runs 15 residues. Unmatched junction bases numbered 8, after V lost 6 bases and J lost 7 bases. The CDR3 DNA sequence: TGTGCCAGCAGGCCTCTGACAGGGGTGAATTCACCCCTCCACTTT. Encoded protein: CASRPLTGVNSPLHF.

This clonotype was counted many times. This chain links TRBV19 with TRBJ1-1; D is undetermined. The CDR3 consists of 13 residues. The germline CDR1 and CDR2 sequences are LNHDA and SQIVND (reference sequence). The V end lost 9 bases, the J end lost 5 bases, and 16 bases lay between the germline ends. The CDR3 here is CASSPGPGTEAFF. DNA of the CDR3: TGTGCCAGCAGCCCAGGACCGGGAACTGAAGCTTTCTTT.

The chain employs TRBV29-1 and TRBJ1-2; D remains ambiguous. Germline V gene data show CDR1 as SQVTM and CDR2 as ANQGSEA. V was pared by 3 bases and J by 5 bases, with 7 bases between. This CDR3 region has 11 residues. In DNA, the CDR3 is TGCAGCGTTGAGTTGGGTTATGGCTACACCTTC. Protein sequence: CSVELGYGYTF.

Worth noting for this clonotype: A read error is the likely source, as a far larger clone sits one nucleotide away. The CDR3 loop is CATSVGGANEKLFF. CDR3 DNA sequence: TGTGCCACCAGTGTCGGAGGGGCTAATGAAAAACTGTTTTTT. The gene calls are TRBV6-2 or TRBV6-3 and TRBJ1-4; TRBD1 is a possible D gene (5 bases). The CDR3 loop spans 14 amino acids. From germline, CDR1 is MNHEY and CDR2 SVGEGT.

The chain links TRBV30 to TRBJ1-1; no definite D call. CDR3 size: 12 residues. The V gene's germline CDR1 is GTSNPN and CDR2 SVGIG (reference sequence). This CDR3 reads CAREAENTEAFF. The CDR3 DNA follows: TGTGCGCGGGAGGCAGAGAACACTGAAGCTTTCTTT.

This clonotype has a handful of counts. The chain has TRBV20-1 and TRBJ2-7; 11 nucleotides align to TRBD2. Germline CDR1 DFQATT, CDR2 SNEGSKA (reference sequence). Germline trimming cut 3 bases from V and 3 bases from J; bases unmatched to any gene: 7. This CDR3 comprises 15 residues. The CDR3 loop reads CSARGLAEPYYEQYF. DNA of the CDR3: TGCAGTGCTAGGGGACTAGCGGAACCCTACTACGAGCAGTACTTC.

There are many counts of this clonotype. CDR3 in amino acids: CASRDSGYTF. In DNA form, the CDR3 reads TGTGCCAGCAGGGACAGTGGCTACACCTTC. The chain joins TRBV2 to TRBJ1-2; weak D call: TRBD1 (6 bases). CDR3 length: 10 residues. In germline, CDR1 is SNHLY, CDR2 FYNNEI. V shed 6 bases and J shed 7 bases, with 6 bases lying between them.

The CDR3 region has the DNA TGTGCCACCAGCAGAGATCTAACAGGGAGCTCCTATAATTCACCCCTCCACTTT. Residues: CATSRDLTGSSYNSPLHF. V gene TRBV15 combines with J gene TRBJ1-6, with D perhaps TRBD1 (6 bases). V was cut by 0 bases and J by 0 bases, with 12 bases left in between. Germline values: CDR1 LNHNV, CDR2 YYDKDF (reference sequence). The CDR3 sequence is 18 residues long.

V and J are TRBV11-1 and TRBJ1-1, with TRBD1 matching over 8 bases. The germline CDR1 and CDR2 sequences are SGHAT and FQDESV (reference sequence). V shed 5 bases, J shed 5 bases, and the junction held 13 bases outside the gene matches. The CDR3 consists of 16 residues. CDR3 nucleotides: TGTGCCAGCAGCCTCCACAGGGGGTCCCGTTGGACTGAAGCTTTCTTT. This sequence encodes CASSLHRGSRWTEAFF.

The chain uses TRBV19 and TRBJ1-4; TRBD1 matches 12 bases. V was clipped by 6 bases and J by 6 bases; unmatched bases: 8. The CDR3 has 16 amino acids. Germline V gene sequence: CDR1 LNHDA, CDR2 SQIVND (reference sequence). The CDR3 bases are TGTGCCAGTAGCGCCGGGACAGGGGGCGTAGATGAAAAACTGTTTTTT. This gives the protein CASSAGTGGVDEKLFF.

The CDR3 coding sequence is TGCGCCAGCAGCGCGACAGGGGCGAACACCGGGGAGCTGTTTTTT. It translates to CASSATGANTGELFF. The chain couples TRBV5-1 to TRBJ2-2; TRBD1 agrees at 8 bases. The CDR3 has 15 residues. Trimming took 4 bases from V and 0 from J; bases not matched to a gene: 2. Looked up from germline, CDR1 is SGHRS and CDR2 is YFSETQ.

This chain links TRBV5-1 with TRBJ1-2, with D perhaps matching TRBD1 (5 bases). This CDR3 has 16 residues. The V gene lost 0 bases and the J gene lost 4 bases, with 16 bases spanning the gap. The germline V gene has CDR1 SGHRS and CDR2 YFSETQ. In DNA, the CDR3 is TGCGCCAGCAGCTTGGTAGTAGGACAACCAATCTATGGCTACACCTTC. Translation: CASSLVVGQPIYGYTF.

This clonotype was detected ten times or more. V usage is TRBV12-3 or TRBV12-4 and J usage is TRBJ1-2; D unresolved. The V gene lost 7 bases and the J gene lost 0 bases, with 12 bases spanning the gap. The CDR3 consists of 14 residues. In DNA, the CDR3 is TGTGCCAGCAAAAGGGAGGGCCCTAACTATGGCTACACCTTC. It translates to CASKREGPNYGYTF.

This clonotype has only a few counts. The chain couples TRBV12-3 or TRBV12-4 to TRBJ2-2; 12 bases are a match to TRBD2. After removal of 6 bases from V and 6 bases from J, the junction contained 11 bases not matched to a gene. CDR3 size: 17 residues. The CDR3 sequence is CASSLRLAGGPAGELFF. CDR3 sequence (DNA): TGTGCCAGCAGCCTAAGGCTAGCGGGAGGGCCGGCCGGGGAGCTGTTTTTT.

This clonotype has a count of ten or more. The chain carries TRBV6-5 and TRBJ1-2; 7 bases map to TRBD1. Germline lookup yields CDR1 MNHEY and CDR2 SVGAGI. The CDR3 spans 16 residues. With V trimmed by 0 bases and J by 8 bases, 12 bases remained unmatched. The CDR3 DNA is TGTGCCAGCAGTTACTCGACCCGGGCAGGGGGACGGGGCTACACCTTC. This translates into CASSYSTRAGGRGYTF.

The rearrangement links TRBV27 to TRBJ2-7; 7 nucleotides line up with TRBD2. This CDR3 is built from 15 residues. Trimming at V came to 2 bases and at J to 3 bases, leaving 7 bases not matched to a gene. Germline V gene lookup returns CDR1 MNHEY and CDR2 SMNVEV (reference sequence). The CDR3 DNA reads TGTGCCAGCAGTTTACGTGGACTAGACCTCTACGAGCAGTACTTC. Its translation: CASSLRGLDLYEQYF.

This rearrangement joins TRBV18 to TRBJ2-7; 7 positions match TRBD1. The length of the CDR3 is 13 residues. With 3 bases clipped from V and 5 bases from J, the junction kept 4 bases outside the gene matches. CDR1 and CDR2 from the germline V gene are KGHSH and LQKENI. CDR3 amino acids: CASSPRQGDEQYF. The DNA of the CDR3 is TGTGCCAGCTCACCCCGACAGGGAGACGAGCAGTACTTC.

This rearrangement joins TRBV29-1 to TRBJ1-1; TRBD1 is a possible D gene (5 bases). CDR1 is SQVTM, CDR2 ANQGSEA, per germline. CDR3 length: 10 amino acids. With 5 bases removed from V and 5 bases from J, the gap between germline ends came to 6 bases. Here the CDR3 reads CSVQGTEAFF. CDR3 in DNA: TGCAGCGTTCAGGGTACTGAAGCTTTCTTT.

The sample holds many counts of this clonotype. The V and J genes are TRBV28 and TRBJ1-4, with D uncertain. Germline CDR1 is MDHEN and CDR2 is SYDVKM. This CDR3 is built from 16 residues. Trimming took 5 bases from V and 4 from J, leaving 17 bases between them. The CDR3 is CASSPLGARNNEKLFF. CDR3 coding DNA: TGTGCCAGCAGTCCACTAGGCGCCAGGAATAATGAAAAACTGTTTTTT. Supplemented by reference TRBV28 and TRBJ1-4, the full variable domain reads DVKVTQSSRYLVKRTGEKVFLECVQDMDHENMFWYRQDPGLGLRLIYFSYDVKMKEKGDIPEGYSVSREKKERFSLILESASTNQTSMYLCASSPLGARNNEKLFFGSGTQLSVL.

This clonotype was detected a few times. The V gene is TRBV30, the J gene TRBJ1-1; D possibly corresponds to TRBD1 (6 bases). CDR1 is GTSNPN and CDR2 is SVGIG in the germline V gene (reference sequence). The V gene lost 5 bases and the J gene lost 2 bases, with 12 bases spanning the gap. The CDR3 length is 13 residues. Here the CDR3 DNA reads TGTGCCTGGGGACAGCGCCCAAACACTGAAGCTTTCTTT. This translates into CAWGQRPNTEAFF.

The CDR3 region has the DNA TGTGCCAGCCTGAAGTGGAACAGGGAGTATGGTGGTGAGCAGTTCTTC. Translating gives CASLKWNREYGGEQFF. The chain couples TRBV6-1 to TRBJ2-1; possibly TRBD1 for D (6 bases). The germline V gene encodes CDR1 MNHNS and CDR2 SASEGT. V lost 8 bases and J 9 bases, leaving 26 bases between the germline ends. The CDR3 contains 16 residues.

The chain carries TRBV11-2 and TRBJ2-1; D gene ambiguous. From germline, CDR1 is SGHAT and CDR2 FQNNGV. This CDR3 has 12 residues. Trimming shortened V by 1 base and J by 8 bases, and 6 bases separated the two germline ends. The CDR3 region is CASSLVDHEQFF. As DNA, the CDR3 is TGTGCCAGCAGCTTAGTTGACCATGAGCAGTTCTTC.

V usage is TRBV27 and J usage is TRBJ1-2; TRBD1 aligns across 8 bases. This CDR3 has 15 amino acids. Germline V gene sequence: CDR1 MNHEY, CDR2 SMNVEV (reference sequence). V shed 6 bases, J shed 4 bases, and the junction held 10 bases outside the gene matches. The CDR3 DNA sequence: TGTGCCAGCAGCATTGCCCAGGGGGCGGCCTATGGCTACACCTTC. Its translation is CASSIAQGAAYGYTF.

This clonotype was seen ten or more times. J is TRBJ1-2 and V is TRBV12-3 or TRBV12-4; D unclear. This CDR3 region has 14 residues. V was cut by 5 bases and J by 4 bases, with 14 bases left in between. DNA of the CDR3: TGTGCCAGCAGTCCTGCAGGTGGAAGCTATGGCTACACCTTC. Its translation: CASSPAGGSYGYTF.